This passage covers 28 T cell receptor beta chains from one sample sequenced in a study of spatial heterogeneity in lung cancer. Time point here: blood at routine non-recurrence follow-up after resection. Tumor, nontumor lung or frozen PBMC supplied whole RNA, sequenced without sorting. TCRdb independently ran MiXCR on the 5' RACE reads; one entry per CDR3 protein. The table lists some 120,000 distinct CDR3 sequences, 12% of them singletons. The material sequenced was PBMCs, taken at follow-up. The origin of the receptors is a male donor with early-stage non-small cell lung cancer.

The gene calls are TRBV12-3 or TRBV12-4 and TRBJ2-7, with no clear D. Trimming cost V 6 bases and J 0 bases, with 6 bases left between them. The CDR3 sequence is 12 residues long. The CDR3 spells CASRRASYEQYF. For the CDR3, the DNA is TGTGCCAGCAGACGGGCCTCCTACGAGCAGTACTTC.

The genes are TRBV2 and TRBJ1-3; D is perhaps TRBD1 (5 bases). With 0 bases removed from V and 3 bases from J, the gap between germline ends came to 12 bases. CDR1 SNHLY and CDR2 FYNNEI come from the germline V gene. This CDR3 region has 16 residues. The CDR3 sequence is CASSEAQGRFGNTIYF. CDR3 bases: TGTGCCAGCAGTGAAGCTCAGGGACGGTTTGGAAACACCATATATTTT.

This clonotype was recorded a few times. This chain links TRBV7-9 with TRBJ2-3; a weak D match, TRBD1 (7 bases). There are 14 residues in the CDR3. Per germline, CDR1 SEHNR and CDR2 FQNEAQ (reference sequence). The ends were cut back, 4 bases at V and 4 bases at J, with 12 bases in the middle. CDR3 loop: CASSSAGGSDTQYF. The CDR3 DNA is TGTGCCAGCAGCTCGGCAGGGGGGTCAGATACGCAGTATTTT. Using reference TRBV7-9 and TRBJ2-3 for the parts outside the CDR3, the full variable domain is DTGVSQNPRHKITKRGQNVTFRCDPISEHNRLYWYRQTLGQGPEFLTYFQNEAQLEKSRLLSDRFSAERPKGSFSTLEIQRTEQGDSAMYLCASSSAGGSDTQYFGPGTRLTVL.

This clonotype was picked up many times. This chain joins TRBV9 and TRBJ2-5; D not certain. The germline gives CDR1 SGDLS, CDR2 YYNGEE. V was cut by 0 bases and J by 5 bases, with 8 bases left in between. This CDR3 contains 13 residues. Here the CDR3 DNA reads TGTGCCAGCAGCGTAGGGCTAGAGGAGACCCAGTACTTC. Translating it yields CASSVGLEETQYF.

This clonotype appeared a few times. V and J are TRBV27 and TRBJ2-1; D is ambiguous. The length of the CDR3 is 14 residues. Germline values: CDR1 MNHEY, CDR2 SMNVEV (reference sequence). Trimming left V 4 bases short and J 5 bases short, with 12 bases between. This CDR3 reads CASSSVRTNNEQFF. CDR3 coding DNA: TGTGCCAGCAGTTCGGTCCGGACCAACAATGAGCAGTTCTTC.

In its sample, this clonotype was seen many times. V is TRBV27 and J is TRBJ1-1; D is unresolved. Germline values: CDR1 MNHEY, CDR2 SMNVEV (reference sequence). This CDR3 is 13 amino acids long. Trimming removed 4 bases at V and 0 bases at J, with 6 bases between. The CDR3 loop is CASSSPLNTEAFF. In DNA form, the CDR3 reads TGTGCCAGCAGTTCCCCTCTGAACACTGAAGCTTTCTTT.

This clonotype was observed many times. The chain recombines TRBV3-1 with TRBJ2-3; unclear D gene. Trimming took 5 bases from V and 7 from J, leaving 7 bases between them. The CDR3 covers 11 residues. The V gene's germline CDR1 is LGHDT and CDR2 YNNKEL (reference sequence). CDR3 sequence (DNA): TGTGCCAGCAGCTCAGCGTATACGCAGTATTTT. Amino acids: CASSSAYTQYF.

The gene calls are TRBV28 and TRBJ2-2; D tentatively fits TRBD1 or TRBD2 (5 bases each). Germline CDR1 reads MDHEN; CDR2 reads SYDVKM. Trimming stripped 5 bases from V and 6 bases from J, with 19 bases between. This CDR3 is built from 16 residues. CDR3 sequence (DNA): TGTGCCAGCAGTCCAGCAGGGAGCACCAAAGCCGGGGAGCTGTTTTTT. Encoded protein: CASSPAGSTKAGELFF.

This clonotype was observed a handful of times. The CDR3 nucleotides read TGTGCCAGCAGCTTAGATGAGCGTGAAGCTTTCTTT. As protein: CASSLDEREAFF. The chain has TRBV11-3 and TRBJ1-1; no clear D gene. Germline-derived CDR1 and CDR2 are SGHNT and YENEEA. The V gene lost 0 bases and the J gene lost 7 bases, with 6 bases spanning the gap. The CDR3 length is 12 residues.

This clonotype was seen repeatedly, ten times or more. V gene TRBV20-1 combines with J gene TRBJ2-7; D is perhaps TRBD2 (6 bases). This CDR3 is 15 amino acids long. The V end lost 3 bases, the J end lost 2 bases, and 17 bases lay between the germline ends. CDR1 and CDR2 (germline): DFQATT, SNEGSKA (reference sequence). In nucleotides, the CDR3 is TGCAGTGCTAGGGAGGCGGAGGGGATACCCTACGAGCAGTACTTC. The encoded protein is CSAREAEGIPYEQYF.

The chain carries TRBV6-2 or TRBV6-3 and TRBJ2-1; D is possibly TRBD1 (6 bases). Looked up from germline, CDR1 is MNHEY and CDR2 is SVGEGT. This CDR3 has 16 amino acids. V lost 4 bases to trimming and J lost 4 bases, with 17 bases between them. This CDR3 reads CASSSPTGTRYNEQFF. The CDR3 nucleotides are TGTGCCAGCAGTTCCCCCACAGGGACCCGATACAATGAGCAGTTCTTC.

This clonotype appeared many times. This rearrangement joins TRBV7-2 to TRBJ1-3; D is unclear. The V and J ends lost 1 base and 0 bases respectively, with 10 bases between them. This CDR3 comprises 16 residues. The germline CDR1 and CDR2 sequences are SGHTA and FQGNSA. CDR3 nucleotides: TGTGCCAGCAGCTTAGGCAACAGCGTCTCTGGAAACACCATATATTTT. Translated, it gives CASSLGNSVSGNTIYF.

The rearrangement links TRBV28 to TRBJ1-5; D perhaps matches TRBD1 (6 bases). The ends were cut back, 6 bases at V and 9 bases at J, with 24 bases in the middle. This CDR3 region has 16 residues. Germline V lookup: CDR1 MDHEN, CDR2 SYDVKM. The CDR3: CASSLPQQGPLRPQHF. The CDR3, as DNA: TGTGCCAGCAGCCTCCCCCAACAGGGACCTCTGAGGCCCCAGCATTTT.

V is TRBV5-8 and J is TRBJ2-1; D gene ambiguous. V was cut by 6 bases and J by 9 bases, with 7 bases left in between. CDR1 SGHTS and CDR2 YDEGEE come from the germline V gene. The CDR3 has 10 residues. CDR3 coding DNA: TGTGCCAGCATAATGAGTGAGCAGTTCTTC. This sequence encodes CASIMSEQFF.

J is TRBJ2-1 and V is TRBV7-2; D is perhaps TRBD1 (5 bases). The CDR3 runs to 16 residues. Trimming shortened V by 1 base and J by 0 bases, and 10 bases separated the two germline ends. From germline, CDR1 is SGHTA and CDR2 FQGNSA. This CDR3 reads CASSLVGQGSYNEQFF. CDR3 sequence (DNA): TGTGCCAGCAGCTTAGTAGGTCAGGGCTCCTACAATGAGCAGTTCTTC.

Many counts were recorded for this clonotype. The rearrangement uses TRBV6-2 or TRBV6-3 and TRBJ1-1, with D possibly matching TRBD1 (5 bases). Germline V CDR1 and CDR2: MNHEY, SVGEGT. This CDR3 has 14 amino acids. V lost 2 bases to trimming and J lost 7 bases, with 14 bases between them. The CDR3 spells CASSYVQGRNEAFF. CDR3 in DNA: TGTGCCAGCAGTTACGTCCAGGGACGGAATGAAGCTTTCTTT.

The chain carries TRBV20-1 and TRBJ1-3; D is undetermined. CDR3 length equals 14 residues. Per germline, CDR1 DFQATT and CDR2 SNEGSKA (reference sequence). With 3 bases removed from V and 0 bases from J, the gap between germline ends came to 9 bases. The CDR3 bases are TGCAGTGCTAGGATGGGAGGCTCTGGAAACACCATATATTTT. It specifies CSARMGGSGNTIYF.

The chain is built from TRBV3-1 and TRBJ2-7; D gene ambiguous. Germline CDR1 reads LGHDT; CDR2 reads YNNKEL (reference sequence). The CDR3 is made up of 11 amino acids. Between the trimmed V and J ends, which lost 1 base and 5 bases, there was a span of 3 bases. CDR3 sequence (DNA): TGTGCCAGCAGCCAAGCCCACGAGCAGTACTTC. This sequence encodes CASSQAHEQYF.

This clonotype has at least ten counts. The chain recombines TRBV20-1 with TRBJ2-7; TRBD2 agrees at 16 bases. Germline V gene sequence: CDR1 DFQATT, CDR2 SNEGSKA (reference sequence). The CDR3 has 17 amino acids. J was trimmed by 4 bases and V by 0 bases; bases with no gene match: 6. In nucleotides, the CDR3 is TGCAGTGCTAGAGATGGGACTAGCGGGGGGGCCAGTTACGAGCAGTACTTC. As protein: CSARDGTSGGASYEQYF.

The gene calls are TRBV6-2 or TRBV6-3 and TRBJ2-4; D not certain. V was cut by 1 base and J by 1 base, with 8 bases left in between. This CDR3 contains 15 residues. The germline V gene encodes CDR1 MNHEY and CDR2 SVGEGT. The CDR3 loop reads CASSYLGVAKNIQYF. The CDR3 nucleotides are TGTGCCAGCAGTTACTTGGGTGTGGCCAAAAACATTCAGTACTTC.

The CDR3 DNA reads TGTGCTAGTGCCCTGGGGGATACGCAGTATTTT. Amino acid sequence: CASALGDTQYF. The rearrangement uses TRBV12-5 and TRBJ2-3; D remains ambiguous. Looked up from germline, CDR1 is LGHNT and CDR2 is FRNRAP. With 7 bases removed from V and 6 bases from J, the gap between germline ends came to 8 bases. This CDR3 spans 11 amino acids.

The sample holds many counts of this clonotype. The gene calls are TRBV28 and TRBJ2-5, with 7 positions matching TRBD1. Per the germline V gene, CDR1 is MDHEN and CDR2 is SYDVKM. There are 14 residues in the CDR3. The V gene end was trimmed by 5 bases and the J gene end by 5 bases; junction bases not matched to a gene: 8. The CDR3 reads CASSHRQGTETQYF. CDR3 in DNA: TGTGCCAGCAGTCACCGACAGGGAACGGAGACCCAGTACTTC.

Many counts were recorded for this clonotype. The chain joins TRBV28 to TRBJ2-7, with D possibly being TRBD1 or TRBD2 (5 bases each). The V gene lost 8 bases and the J gene lost 1 base, with 15 bases spanning the gap. CDR1 and CDR2 (germline): MDHEN, SYDVKM. The length of the CDR3 is 14 residues. The CDR3 bases are TGTGCCAGCGGCCGGGTGGGGGTTTCCTACGAGCAGTACTTC. Protein sequence: CASGRVGVSYEQYF.

This clonotype was counted at least ten times. The CDR3 bases are TGTGCCAGCAGCGGAAGCAGTTCCGAGCAGTACTTC. It specifies CASSGSSSEQYF. The V call is TRBV21-1, the J call TRBJ2-7. TRBV21-1 is labeled a pseudogene. The CDR3 loop spans 12 amino acids.

The chain combines TRBV4-1 with TRBJ2-1; 7 bases map to TRBD1. The CDR3 covers 12 residues. Germline values: CDR1 MGHRA, CDR2 YSYEKL. Germline trimming cut 1 base from V and 11 bases from J; bases unmatched to any gene: 2. CDR3 in amino acids: CASSQVQGKQFF. The CDR3 DNA is TGCGCCAGCAGCCAAGTACAGGGGAAGCAGTTCTTC.

Many counts were recorded for this clonotype. This chain uses TRBV29-1 with TRBJ1-1; 8 positions match TRBD1. Germline values: CDR1 SQVTM, CDR2 ANQGSEA. Trimming removed 6 bases from V and 1 base from J; junction bases left unmatched: 13. The CDR3 is 16 amino acids. The CDR3 DNA is TGCAGCGTGACGTACTATGGGACAGGCCCGAACACTGAAGCTTTCTTT. It yields the protein CSVTYYGTGPNTEAFF. Together with reference TRBV29-1 and TRBJ1-1, the CDR3 gives the full variable domain: SAVISQKPSRDICQRGTSLTIQCQVDSQVTMMFWYRQQPGQSLTLIATANQGSEATYESGFVIDKFPISRPNLTFSTLTVSNMSPEDSSIYLCSVTYYGTGPNTEAFFGQGTRLTVV.

The J gene is TRBJ2-5, the V gene TRBV7-2; 14 bases match TRBD2. The CDR3 sequence is 18 residues long. Germline CDR1 reads SGHTA; CDR2 reads FQGNSA. The V gene end was trimmed by 0 bases and the J gene end by 3 bases; junction bases not matched to a gene: 6. As DNA, the CDR3 is TGTGCCAGCAGCTTAGCCGGGACTAGCGGGGGTCGGGAAGAGACCCAGTACTTC. Translated: CASSLAGTSGGREETQYF.

The chain carries TRBV12-3 or TRBV12-4 and TRBJ1-5; D is unresolved. CDR3 length: 14 amino acids. V shed 2 bases and J shed 4 bases, with 9 bases lying between them. CDR3 sequence reads: CASSLSTANQPQHF. The CDR3 DNA follows: TGTGCCAGCAGTTTAAGTACAGCAAATCAGCCCCAGCATTTT.